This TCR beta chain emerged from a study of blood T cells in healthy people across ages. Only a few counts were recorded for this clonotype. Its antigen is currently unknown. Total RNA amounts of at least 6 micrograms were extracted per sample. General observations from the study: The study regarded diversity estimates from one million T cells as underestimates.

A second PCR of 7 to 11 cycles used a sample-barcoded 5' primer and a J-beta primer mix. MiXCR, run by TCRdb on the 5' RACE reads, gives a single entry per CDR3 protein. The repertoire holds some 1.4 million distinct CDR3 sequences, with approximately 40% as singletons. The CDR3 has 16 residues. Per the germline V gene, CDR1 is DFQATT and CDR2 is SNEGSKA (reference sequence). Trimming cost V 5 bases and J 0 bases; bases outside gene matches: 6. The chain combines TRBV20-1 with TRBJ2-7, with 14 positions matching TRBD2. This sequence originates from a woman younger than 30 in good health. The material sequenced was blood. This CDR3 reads CSALTSGRAGSYEQYF. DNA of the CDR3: TGCAGTGCTCTGACTAGCGGGAGGGCCGGCTCCTACGAGCAGTACTTC.